Here is one T cell receptor beta chain with its context. Its antigen is currently unknown. Unexposed donor CD4+ T cells date from about 2011-2018, before the COVID-19 pandemic. Method: immunoSEQ multiplex PCR; TCRdb's copy keeps in-frame clones and lacks some. This sample has around 65,000 clones, with around 87% found just once. The entry originates in a study of CD4 T cells in relation to SARS-CoV-2 and coronaviruses. General observations from the study: Pre-pandemic and post-infection samples never came from the same donor.

Germline CDR1 is ENHRY and CDR2 is SYGVKD. Trimming shortened V by 0 bases and J by 1 base, and 14 bases separated the two germline ends. The CDR3 loop spans 17 amino acids. This clonotype was obtained from a human donor in good health. Sequencing used memory CD4+ T cells from PBMCs. The chain carries TRBV10-3 and TRBJ2-3; either TRBD1 or TRBD2 may supply D (5 bases each). The CDR3 DNA reads TGTGCCATCAGTGAGTCGACGGGGCTCACCCGCACAGATACGCAGTATTTT. Encoded protein: CAISESTGLTRTDTQYF.